The entry below gives a single T cell receptor beta chain sequence along with its context. The antigen is not known. No cell sorting was done before RNA was extracted from the tissue. Between August and November 2014, newly diagnosed, chemotherapy-naive lung cancer patients underwent thoracic surgery in China. Three rounds of nested PCR, following a modified ARM-PCR protocol, produced the TCRbeta library. TCRdb recomputed calls from the multiplex PCR reads with MiXCR, one row per CDR3 protein. The data show 68,000 or so distinct CDR3 sequences, with 60% seen just once and roughly a fifth held by the top ten. This specimen comes from a study of tumor and adjacent non-tumor tissue in lung cancer. In the study overall: Histology: 12 adenocarcinoma, 2 squamous cell carcinoma, 1 small cell lung cancer. Study outcomes and limitations: Top 100 clones took a larger repertoire share in normal lung. Tumor tissue had significantly higher TCR diversity than normal lung.

The source is a man aged 45-65 years with non-small cell lung cancer. Sample: lung tumor tissue.

Written as DNA, the CDR3 is TGCAGTGCTAGAGATACCGTACAAGAGACCCAGTACTTC. It encodes CSARDTVQETQYF. The gene calls are TRBV20-1 and TRBJ2-5; D remains unclear. The V end lost 0 bases, the J end lost 2 bases, and 7 bases lay between the germline ends. Per the germline V gene, CDR1 is DFQATT and CDR2 is SNEGSKA (reference sequence). This CDR3 is 13 amino acids long.